This TCR beta chain was documented in a study of shared clonotypes between healthy human individuals. This clone was seen once. Its antigen is undetermined. It was into CD45RA+ naive and CD45RA-negative memory subsets that the CD4+ cells were split. Study-level points and caveats: Only blood underwent sampling, and tissue repertoires likely differ. The low donor count limited represented genetic and exposure-history diversity.

Repertoires were generated with immunoSEQ multiplex PCR, while TCRdb's copy carries only in-frame clones and drops some. The sample has hundreds of thousands of clones; over 65% are singletons. This CDR3 comprises 14 residues. V was cut by 3 bases and J by 6 bases, with 12 bases left in between. Germline CDR1 and CDR2: KGHSH and LQKENI. The genes are TRBV18 and TRBJ2-1; D may be TRBD2 (5 bases). The sample taken for sequencing was memory CD4+ T cells sorted from blood. The subset was: CD45RA-negative fraction. The TCR was taken from a man aged 25-45 years in good health. In nucleotides, the CDR3 is TGTGCCAGCTCACCGGGCGTGGCGGGCAATGAGCAGTTCTTC. Protein sequence: CASSPGVAGNEQFF.